Given below is one TCR beta chain in context. What it binds is not known. This specimen belongs to a study of response to subunit inactivated influenza vaccine. With V trimmed by 2 bases and J by 5 bases, 6 bases remained unmatched. The germline gives CDR1 MNHEY, CDR2 SMNVEV (reference sequence). This CDR3 contains 15 residues. Study-wide results and caveats: The authors proposed limited new T cell recruitment per seasonal influenza vaccination.

One entry per CDR3 protein, called by TCRdb with MiXCR from the RT-PCR reads. This table has roughly 760,000 distinct CDR3 sequences, less than 25% appearing once. The chain combines TRBV27 with TRBJ2-5; 9 bases map to TRBD1. The material was PBMCs from blood, obtained 5 days after vaccination. This receptor was taken from a man aged 50 or older who received an inactivated influenza vaccine. The chain's CDR3 is CASSLGTGPLETQYF. In DNA, the CDR3 is TGTGCCAGCAGTTTAGGGACAGGGCCGTTGGAGACCCAGTACTTC.